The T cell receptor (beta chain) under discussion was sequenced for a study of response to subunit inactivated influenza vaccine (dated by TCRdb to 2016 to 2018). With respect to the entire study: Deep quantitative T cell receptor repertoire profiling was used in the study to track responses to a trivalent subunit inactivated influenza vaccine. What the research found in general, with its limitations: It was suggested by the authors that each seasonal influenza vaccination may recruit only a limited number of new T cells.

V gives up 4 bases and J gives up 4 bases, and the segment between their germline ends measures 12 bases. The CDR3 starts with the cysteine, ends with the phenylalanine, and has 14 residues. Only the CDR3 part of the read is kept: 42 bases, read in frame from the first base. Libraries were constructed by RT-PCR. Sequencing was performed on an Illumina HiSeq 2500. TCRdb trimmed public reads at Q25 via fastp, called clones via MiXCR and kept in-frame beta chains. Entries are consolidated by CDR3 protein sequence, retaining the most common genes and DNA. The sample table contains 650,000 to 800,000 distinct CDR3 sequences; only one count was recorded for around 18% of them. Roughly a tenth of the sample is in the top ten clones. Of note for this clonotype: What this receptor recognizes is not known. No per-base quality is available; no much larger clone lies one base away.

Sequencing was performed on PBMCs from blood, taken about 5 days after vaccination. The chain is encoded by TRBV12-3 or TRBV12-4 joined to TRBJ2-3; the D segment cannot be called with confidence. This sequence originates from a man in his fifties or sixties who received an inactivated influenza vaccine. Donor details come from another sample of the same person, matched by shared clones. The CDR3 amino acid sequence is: CASSSERWADTQYF. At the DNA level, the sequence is TGTGCCAGCAGTTCGGAGAGGTGGGCAGATACGCAGTATTTT.